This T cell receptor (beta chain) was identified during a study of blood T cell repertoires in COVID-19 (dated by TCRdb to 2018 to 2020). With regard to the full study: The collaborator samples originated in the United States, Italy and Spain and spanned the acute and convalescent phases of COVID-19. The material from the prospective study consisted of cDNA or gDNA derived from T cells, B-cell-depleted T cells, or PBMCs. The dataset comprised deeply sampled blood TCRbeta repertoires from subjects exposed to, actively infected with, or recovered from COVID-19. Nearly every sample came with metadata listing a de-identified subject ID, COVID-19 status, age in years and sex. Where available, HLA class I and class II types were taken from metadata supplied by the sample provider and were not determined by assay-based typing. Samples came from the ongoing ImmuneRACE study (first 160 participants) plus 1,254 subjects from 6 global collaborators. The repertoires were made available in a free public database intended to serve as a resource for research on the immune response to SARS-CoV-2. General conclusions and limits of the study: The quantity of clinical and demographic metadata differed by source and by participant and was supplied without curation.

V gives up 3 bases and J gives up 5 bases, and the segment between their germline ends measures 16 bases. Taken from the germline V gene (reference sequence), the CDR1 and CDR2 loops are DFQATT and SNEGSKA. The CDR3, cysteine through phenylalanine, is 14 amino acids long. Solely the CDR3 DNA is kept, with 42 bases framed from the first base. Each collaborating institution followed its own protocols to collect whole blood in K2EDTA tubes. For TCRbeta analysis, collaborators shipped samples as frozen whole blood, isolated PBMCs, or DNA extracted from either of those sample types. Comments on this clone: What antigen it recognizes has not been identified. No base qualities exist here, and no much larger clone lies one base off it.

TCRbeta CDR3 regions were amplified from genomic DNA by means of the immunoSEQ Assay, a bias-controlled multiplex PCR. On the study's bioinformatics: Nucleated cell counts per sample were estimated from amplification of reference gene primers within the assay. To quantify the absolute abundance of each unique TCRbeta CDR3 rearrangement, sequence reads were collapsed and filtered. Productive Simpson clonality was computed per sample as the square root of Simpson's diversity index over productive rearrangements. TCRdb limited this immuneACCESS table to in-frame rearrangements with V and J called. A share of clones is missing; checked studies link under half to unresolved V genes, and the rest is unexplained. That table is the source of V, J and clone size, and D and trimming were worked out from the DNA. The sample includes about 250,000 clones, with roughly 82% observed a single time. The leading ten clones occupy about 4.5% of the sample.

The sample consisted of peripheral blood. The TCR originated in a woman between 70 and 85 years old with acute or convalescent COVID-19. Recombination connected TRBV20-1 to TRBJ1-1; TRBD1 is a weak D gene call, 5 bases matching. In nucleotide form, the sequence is TGCAGTGCTAGTGATCGGGGGTCAACGACTGAAGCTTTCTTT. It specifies CSASDRGSTTEAFF.